Listed below are T cell receptor beta chains from one sample, sequenced in a study of blood T cell repertoires in COVID-19. Sequencing used immunoSEQ multiplex PCR; TCRdb keeps in-frame clones, though not all of them. Here the sample spans some 45,000 clones, 86% being singletons. The sample was peripheral blood. The receptors shown here come from a man aged 65 to 85 with acute or convalescent COVID-19. The CDR3 runs from the conserved cysteine through the conserved F or W. The order of the fields is V gene, D gene, CDR3 protein. The D gene is left open where the match is weak.

TRBV7-2	TRBD2	CASSPGGVGVGQQYF
TRBV9	.	CASSPREGYGYTF
TRBV27	.	CASSFRSDWRYQETQYF
TRBV5-1	TRBD2	CASSFGLAGPQETQYF
TRBV5-1	.	CASSLLEVTDTQYF
TRBV4-1	TRBD1	CASSQVTGDSPLHF
TRBV19	TRBD1	CASSIGTGLYEQYF
TRBV5-1	TRBD1	CASSLRGTDKETQYF
TRBV18	.	CASSPVRRGAYEQYF
TRBV19	.	CASSIRRGGTDTQYF